Following are 14 T cell receptor beta chains from one sample sequenced in a study of cytomegalovirus exposure and HLA in healthy donors. The PCR made use of 60 Vbeta and 13 Jbeta primers. Generated by immunoSEQ multiplex PCR, the TCRdb table keeps only in-frame clones and is missing some. This table holds around 140,000 clones, approximately 82% found once. Material for sequencing was PBMCs. These receptors came from a man aged 25-40 years in good health and CMV-seropositive.

J is TRBJ2-1 and V is TRBV27; D possibly corresponds to TRBD2 (6 bases). CDR1 is MNHEY, CDR2 SMNVEV, per germline (reference sequence). Trimming removed 5 bases at V and 7 bases at J, with 18 bases between. There are 15 residues in the CDR3. Here the CDR3 reads CASSPSAGSRNEQFF. CDR3 nucleotide sequence: TGTGCCAGCAGTCCCTCTGCCGGGAGCCGGAATGAGCAGTTCTTC.

This clone was recorded a few times. The CDR3 nucleotides are TGTGCCAGCAGCTTTGAATCGGGGGGTGTTGGAAACACCATATATTTT. This encodes CASSFESGGVGNTIYF. The gene calls are TRBV7-2 and TRBJ1-3; D possibly corresponds to TRBD1 (5 bases). The CDR3 is made up of 16 amino acids. The germline V gene encodes CDR1 SGHTA and CDR2 FQGNSA. The ends were cut back, 3 bases at V and 3 bases at J, with 15 bases in the middle.

This clone was found once. This sequence joins TRBV4-2 and TRBJ2-2; the D gene is possibly TRBD2 (6 bases). V was cut by 4 bases and J by 2 bases, with 11 bases left in between. The CDR3 runs to 15 residues. Germline V gives CDR1 LGHNA, CDR2 YNFKEQ. The CDR3 DNA follows: TGTGCCAGCAGCCCGCGGGGCGGCAACACCGGGGAGCTGTTTTTT. Protein: CASSPRGGNTGELFF.

The chain carries TRBV6-1 and TRBJ1-2; tentatively, D is TRBD1 (6 bases). Trimming took off 1 base at V and 3 bases at J, with 6 bases between the two ends. Germline CDR1 reads MNHNS; CDR2 reads SASEGT. The CDR3 has 13 residues. The CDR3 here is CASSEDRDYGYTF. CDR3 DNA sequence: TGTGCCAGCAGTGAAGACAGGGACTATGGCTACACCTTC.

The rearrangement uses TRBV6-1 and TRBJ1-1, with no clear D. V was trimmed by 7 bases and J by 3 bases, leaving 12 bases between them. The CDR3 contains 13 residues. The V gene's germline CDR1 is MNHNS and CDR2 SASEGT. This CDR3 reads CASTQQLYTEAFF. The CDR3 region has the DNA TGTGCCAGCACCCAACAGCTCTACACTGAAGCTTTCTTT.

The chain employs TRBV7-3 and TRBJ2-3; maybe TRBD2 (5 bases). This CDR3 region has 14 residues. Germline CDR1 SGHTA, CDR2 FQGTGA. V was pared by 5 bases and J by 9 bases, with 18 bases between. The CDR3 sequence is CASSEQTAPGTQYF. CDR3 sequence (DNA): TGTGCCAGCAGCGAACAGACTGCACCGGGGACGCAGTATTTT.

The chain carries TRBV6-5 and TRBJ2-5; 8 bases fit TRBD2. The CDR3 contains 14 residues. Germline CDR1 MNHEY, CDR2 SVGAGI. V shed 6 bases, J shed 1 base, and the junction held 4 bases outside the gene matches. This chain's CDR3 is CASRGAGGQETQYF. CDR3 in DNA: TGTGCCAGCAGGGGGGCGGGAGGCCAAGAGACCCAGTACTTC.

The chain carries TRBV28 and TRBJ1-2; TRBD1 matches at 7 bases. V shed 7 bases and J 6 bases; nucleotides not matched to a gene: 8. CDR1 and CDR2 from the germline V gene are MDHEN and SYDVKM. CDR3 size: 13 residues. The CDR3 DNA follows: TGTGCCAGCACGGACACAGGGGAGAATGGCTACACCTTC. Translating it yields CASTDTGENGYTF.

This chain joins TRBV5-1 and TRBJ2-1; D not resolved. Looked up from germline, CDR1 is SGHRS and CDR2 is YFSETQ. The V gene lost 0 bases and the J gene lost 9 bases, with 4 bases spanning the gap. The length of the CDR3 is 11 residues. This CDR3 reads CASSLASEQFF. For the CDR3, the DNA is TGCGCCAGCAGCTTGGCCTCTGAGCAGTTCTTC.

This clone was seen a few times. This chain joins TRBV7-8 and TRBJ2-1; 11 bases align to TRBD2. The CDR3 is 15 amino acids. With V trimmed by 1 base and J by 7 bases, 3 bases remained unmatched. CDR1 and CDR2 from the germline V gene are SGHVS and FQNEAQ. CDR3 in DNA: TGTGCCAGCAGCTTAGAGGCTAGCGGGAGGAATGAGCAGTTCTTC. It specifies CASSLEASGRNEQFF.

The table lists this clone with a few counts. V and J are TRBV4-2 and TRBJ2-3, with 10 bases aligning to TRBD2. The CDR3 runs to 15 residues. V lost 4 bases and J lost 1; bases outside the gene matches: 2. Germline CDR1 and CDR2: LGHNA and YNFKEQ. CDR3 sequence (DNA): TGTGCCAGCAGCCCTGGGACTAGCGGCACAGATACGCAGTATTTT. As protein: CASSPGTSGTDTQYF.

The rearrangement uses TRBV5-4 and TRBJ1-2; D is possibly TRBD1 (6 bases). Between the trimmed V and J ends, which lost 4 bases and 8 bases, there was a span of 24 bases. The germline V gene encodes CDR1 SGHNT and CDR2 YYREEE (reference sequence). There are 16 residues in the CDR3. CDR3 sequence (DNA): TGTGCCAGCAGCCTTGGGGGCTTGGACAACTATCAAGGCTACACCTTC. Encoded protein: CASSLGGLDNYQGYTF.

The chain recombines TRBV6-5 with TRBJ1-3; D gene unclear. Trimming left V 0 bases short and J 2 bases short, with 11 bases between. CDR1 and CDR2 (germline): MNHEY, SVGAGI. This CDR3 contains 16 residues. The CDR3 coding sequence is TGTGCCAGCAGTTACTCTCGACAACATCCTGGAAACACCATATATTTT. Encoded protein: CASSYSRQHPGNTIYF.

The V gene is TRBV27, the J gene TRBJ1-2; the D is unclear. With 5 bases removed from V and 5 bases from J, the gap between germline ends came to 21 bases. The CDR3 has 16 residues. Per germline, CDR1 MNHEY and CDR2 SMNVEV (reference sequence). For the CDR3, the DNA is TGTGCCAGCAGTACCCGGGGTGGGATAGGGAGGTATGGCTACACCTTC. Its translation is CASSTRGGIGRYGYTF.